A single sample is the source of the 31 T cell receptor beta chains below, sequenced in a study of T cell responses to AZD1222 COVID-19 vaccine. Profiled with immunoSEQ multiplex PCR; TCRdb holds only in-frame clones, not every one. The repertoire holds 150,000 or so clones, 90% seen once, with more than 1.3% in the top ten. The sample consisted of peripheral blood, taken on day 0 of AZD1222 vaccination. The receptor set was obtained from an adult in good health.

The DNA of the CDR3 is TGCGCCAGCAGTGACAGGGGCGCGAACACTGAAGCTTTCTTT. It specifies CASSDRGANTEAFF. This rearrangement joins TRBV10-2 to TRBJ1-1, with D maybe TRBD1 (6 bases). V was trimmed by 3 bases and J by 1 base, leaving 9 bases between them. The CDR3 is made up of 14 amino acids. From germline, CDR1 is WSHSY and CDR2 SAAADI.

This chain links TRBV7-9 with TRBJ1-3, with 8 bases that match TRBD1. The CDR3 covers 13 residues. Germline V gene lookup returns CDR1 SEHNR and CDR2 FQNEAQ (reference sequence). Germline trimming cut 5 bases from V and 7 bases from J; bases unmatched to any gene: 4. The CDR3 spells CASSMRQGNTIYF. In DNA form, the CDR3 reads TGTGCCAGCAGCATGCGACAGGGGAACACCATATATTTT. The full variable domain, in which reference TRBV7-9 and TRBJ1-3 provide the parts outside the CDR3, is DTGVSQNPRHKITKRGQNVTFRCDPISEHNRLYWYRQTLGQGPEFLTYFQNEAQLEKSRLLSDRFSAERPKGSFSTLEIQRTEQGDSAMYLCASSMRQGNTIYFGEGSWLTVV.

The V call is TRBV27, the J call TRBJ1-5, with TRBD1 identical over 11 bases. The CDR3 extends over 14 amino acids. Per germline, CDR1 MNHEY and CDR2 SMNVEV (reference sequence). The trim removed 5 bases at V and 11 bases at J, leaving 8 bases unmatched. As DNA, the CDR3 is TGTGCCAGCAGTAAAACCGGGACAGGGGGGGCCCAGCATTTT. Amino acids: CASSKTGTGGAQHF.

J is TRBJ2-5 and V is TRBV5-1; 10 positions match TRBD2. The germline gives CDR1 SGHRS, CDR2 YFSETQ. V lost 0 bases and J lost 6; bases outside the gene matches: 8. The CDR3 runs 16 residues. Here the CDR3 reads CASSLVGAGGRKTQYF. CDR3 DNA: TGCGCCAGCAGCTTGGTTGGAGCGGGGGGGAGAAAGACCCAGTACTTC.

The chain couples TRBV28 to TRBJ1-5; 9 bases match TRBD1. Germline V lookup: CDR1 MDHEN, CDR2 SYDVKM. The CDR3 length is 15 residues. Germline trimming cut 7 bases from V and 2 bases from J; bases unmatched to any gene: 6. Written as DNA, the CDR3 is TGTGCCAGCAATACGGGACAGGGTGGCAATCAGCCCCAGCATTTT. This codes for CASNTGQGGNQPQHF. The full variable domain, with the rest looked up from reference TRBV28 and TRBJ1-5, is DVKVTQSSRYLVKRTGEKVFLECVQDMDHENMFWYRQDPGLGLRLIYFSYDVKMKEKGDIPEGYSVSREKKERFSLILESASTNQTSMYLCASNTGQGGNQPQHFGDGTRLSIL.

The gene calls are TRBV24-1 and TRBJ1-5, with D perhaps matching TRBD1 (6 bases). The CDR3 is 14 residues long. Germline loops: CDR1 KGHDR, CDR2 SFDVKD. The V end was cut by 3 bases, the J end by 3 bases, with 8 bases between. CDR3 nucleotides: TGTGCCACCAGTGATAGACAGGACAATCAGCCCCAGCATTTT. Protein sequence: CATSDRQDNQPQHF.

The genes are TRBV6-5 and TRBJ1-5; D is possibly TRBD1 (6 bases). The germline V gene encodes CDR1 MNHEY and CDR2 SVGAGI. This CDR3 has 14 amino acids. Trimming removed 4 bases from V and 5 bases from J, with 12 bases in between. DNA of the CDR3: TGTGCCAGCAGTTCCCGGGACAAATATCAGCCCCAGCATTTT. Translated: CASSSRDKYQPQHF.

The rearrangement links TRBV3-1 (or the pseudogene TRBV3-2) to TRBJ2-3, with 8 bases fitting TRBD1. Trimming cost V 8 bases and J 0 bases; bases outside gene matches: 7. The CDR3 extends over 15 amino acids. CDR1 and CDR2 from the germline V gene are LGHDT and YNNKEL (reference sequence). The CDR3 loop reads CASAPTGVSTDTQYF. The CDR3 DNA follows: TGTGCCAGCGCCCCGACAGGGGTCAGCACAGATACGCAGTATTTT.

The chain combines TRBV4-1 with TRBJ2-7; TRBD1 aligns across 11 bases. Germline V lookup: CDR1 MGHRA, CDR2 YSYEKL. CDR3 length: 14 amino acids. V lost 4 bases to trimming and J lost 7 bases; unmatched junction nucleotides: 6. CDR3 in amino acids: CASSRWTGGEEQYF. As DNA, the CDR3 is TGCGCCAGCAGCCGTTGGACAGGGGGCGAGGAGCAGTACTTC.

This rearrangement joins TRBV7-3 to TRBJ1-2; 7 positions match TRBD1. This CDR3 has 16 amino acids. Trimming took 4 bases from V and 6 from J; bases not matched to a gene: 14. Germline-derived CDR1 and CDR2 are SGHTA and FQGTGA. The CDR3: CASSSYAPGTDDGYTF. The CDR3 DNA reads as TGTGCCAGCAGCTCATACGCCCCCGGGACAGATGATGGCTACACCTTC.

This clone was seen once. The chain employs TRBV25-1 and TRBJ1-5, with D perhaps TRBD1 (6 bases). CDR3 length: 15 residues. The germline V gene has CDR1 MGHDK and CDR2 SYGVNS. V was cut by 7 bases and J by 1 base, with 14 bases left in between. This CDR3 is CASTHFGGSNQPQHF. The CDR3 nucleotides are TGTGCCAGCACCCATTTCGGGGGCAGCAATCAGCCCCAGCATTTT.

The chain joins TRBV19 to TRBJ2-1; 7 bases are a match to TRBD1. Germline values: CDR1 LNHDA, CDR2 SQIVND (reference sequence). The CDR3 is 13 amino acids. V dropped 3 bases and J dropped 6; count of bases not matched to a gene: 2. The CDR3 here is CASSINRGNEQFF. CDR3 coding DNA: TGTGCCAGTAGTATTAACAGGGGCAATGAGCAGTTCTTC.

V is TRBV28 and J is TRBJ2-3; D possibly corresponds to TRBD2 (7 bases). The CDR3 is 15 residues long. The ends were cut back, 4 bases at V and 3 bases at J, with 14 bases in the middle. Germline CDR1 reads MDHEN; CDR2 reads SYDVKM. CDR3 residues: CASSWGGRETDTQYF. The CDR3 nucleotides read TGTGCCAGCAGTTGGGGGGGCCGAGAGACAGATACGCAGTATTTT.

V and J are TRBV6-6 and TRBJ1-1; the D gene is possibly TRBD1 (5 bases). The length of the CDR3 is 14 residues. V was cut by 5 bases and J by 1 base, with 11 bases left in between. Germline CDR1 is MNHNY and CDR2 is SVGAGI (reference sequence). Here the CDR3 reads CASSVKDTNTEAFF. The DNA of the CDR3 is TGTGCCAGCAGTGTGAAGGACACGAACACTGAAGCTTTCTTT.

The chain couples TRBV28 to TRBJ1-3, with 8 bases matching TRBD1. V dropped 4 bases and J dropped 6; count of bases not matched to a gene: 5. The CDR3 length is 14 residues. The V gene's germline CDR1 is MDHEN and CDR2 SYDVKM. The CDR3 loop is CASSYRQGANTIYF. In DNA form, the CDR3 reads TGTGCCAGCAGTTATCGGCAGGGGGCAAACACCATATATTTT.

The gene calls are TRBV28 and TRBJ2-3; no reliable D call. Germline-derived CDR1 and CDR2 are MDHEN and SYDVKM. Trimming shortened V by 9 bases and J by 0 bases, and 13 bases separated the two germline ends. The CDR3 runs to 14 residues. CDR3 sequence reads: CASGDTSSTDTQYF. The CDR3 DNA follows: TGTGCCAGTGGAGACACTTCTAGCACAGATACGCAGTATTTT.

Only one count was recorded for this clone. The V gene is TRBV5-5, the J gene TRBJ1-5, with TRBD1 matching 7 bases. The junction had 9 bases not matched to a gene; V was cut back by 2 bases and J by 4 bases. The germline V gene has CDR1 SGHKS and CDR2 YYEKEE (reference sequence). This CDR3 has 16 amino acids. CDR3 DNA sequence: TGTGCCAGCAGCTTAGTAGCAGGGACAGCGAATCAGCCCCAGCATTTT. It translates to CASSLVAGTANQPQHF.

The rearrangement joins TRBV6-6 to TRBJ2-2; TRBD1 aligns across 9 bases. Losses at the gene ends were 2 bases for V and 6 bases for J; bases not matched to a gene: 1. CDR1 MNHNY and CDR2 SVGAGI come from the germline V gene (reference sequence). The CDR3 loop spans 14 amino acids. The CDR3 reads CASSYGTGPGELFF. For the CDR3, the DNA is TGTGCCAGCAGTTACGGGACAGGGCCCGGGGAGCTGTTTTTT.

This clone was seen only a few times. The V call is TRBV15, the J call TRBJ1-2, with no clear D. The CDR3 spans 15 residues. Trimming pared 1 base from V and 2 bases from J, leaving 11 bases between. Germline V lookup: CDR1 LNHNV, CDR2 YYDKDF (reference sequence). CDR3: CATSRVGLGNYGYTF. CDR3 bases: TGTGCCACCAGCAGAGTTGGTCTTGGGAACTATGGCTACACCTTC.

The chain is built from TRBV5-1 and TRBJ1-1; tentative D call: TRBD1 (6 bases). CDR1 and CDR2 from the germline V gene are SGHRS and YFSETQ. CDR3 size: 16 residues. V was clipped by 0 bases and J by 0 bases, with 12 bases between them. In DNA, the CDR3 is TGCGCCAGCAGCTTGGTTGGACAGCTATTGAACACTGAAGCTTTCTTT. Residues: CASSLVGQLLNTEAFF.

V and J are TRBV18 and TRBJ1-1; D ambiguous. The length of the CDR3 is 14 residues. Between the trimmed V and J ends, which lost 2 bases and 1 base, there was a span of 8 bases. Germline lookup yields CDR1 KGHSH and CDR2 LQKENI. The CDR3 region has the DNA TGTGCCAGCTCACCATCTCCAGGGAACACTGAAGCTTTCTTT. This encodes CASSPSPGNTEAFF.

This chain connects TRBV30 to TRBJ2-2; D is uncertain. The CDR3 has 15 amino acids. Germline V gene data show CDR1 as GTSNPN and CDR2 as SVGIG (reference sequence). V was clipped by 0 bases and J by 4 bases, with 12 bases between them. The CDR3 loop reads CAWSVDPSGTGELFF. DNA of the CDR3: TGTGCCTGGAGTGTAGATCCGTCGGGCACCGGGGAGCTGTTTTTT. Looking up the rest from reference TRBV30 and TRBJ2-2 gives the full variable domain: SQTIHQWPATLVQPVGSPLSLECTVEGTSNPNLYWYRQAAGRGLQLLFYSVGIGQISSEVPQNLSASRPQDRQFILSSKKLLLSDSGFYLCAWSVDPSGTGELFFGEGSRLTVL.

This clone showed up just once. The rearrangement links TRBV6-5 to TRBJ1-2; D remains ambiguous. The CDR3 is made up of 12 amino acids. Germline V gives CDR1 MNHEY, CDR2 SVGAGI. V lost 5 bases, J lost 4 bases, and 8 bases lay in between. CDR3 region: CASSRDFYGYTF. The DNA of the CDR3 is TGTGCCAGCAGTCGGGATTTCTATGGCTACACCTTC.

The chain recombines TRBV11-3 with TRBJ1-1, with D perhaps TRBD1 (5 bases). Germline V lookup: CDR1 SGHNT, CDR2 YENEEA. The CDR3 contains 13 residues. The ends were cut back, 4 bases at V and 5 bases at J, with 11 bases in the middle. The CDR3 here is CASSSGWGTEAFF. CDR3 bases: TGTGCCAGCAGCTCAGGATGGGGGACTGAAGCTTTCTTT.

The chain links TRBV18 to TRBJ2-1; the D call may be TRBD1 or TRBD2 (5 bases each). V lost 3 bases to trimming and J lost 4 bases, with 7 bases between them. CDR3 length: 13 residues. In germline, CDR1 is KGHSH, CDR2 LQKENI. CDR3 DNA sequence: TGTGCCAGCTCACCGGGGGTATACAATGAGCAGTTCTTC. Its translation: CASSPGVYNEQFF.

Written as DNA, the CDR3 is TGTGCCAGCAGTTTCCGGGGGGAAACTCTAGCCAAAAACATTCAGTACTTC. It codes for CASSFRGETLAKNIQYF. The V and J genes are TRBV28 and TRBJ2-4; 7 bases fit TRBD2. Germline V gene sequence: CDR1 MDHEN, CDR2 SYDVKM. The CDR3 runs 17 residues. The junction had 8 bases not matched to a gene; V was cut back by 3 bases and J by 0 bases.

The chain uses TRBV6-5 and TRBJ2-2; 9 bases fit TRBD2. The CDR3 extends over 15 amino acids. Germline V gene data show CDR1 as MNHEY and CDR2 as SVGAGI. Trimming at V came to 6 bases and at J to 6 bases, leaving 8 bases not matched to a gene. The CDR3 is CASSFSGGSPGELFF. The CDR3, as DNA: TGTGCCAGCAGCTTTAGCGGGGGTTCCCCCGGGGAGCTGTTTTTT.

The chain combines TRBV9 with TRBJ1-2; D might be TRBD1 (6 bases). Germline CDR1 SGDLS, CDR2 YYNGEE. Trimming removed 0 bases at V and 4 bases at J, with 7 bases between. This CDR3 contains 13 residues. The CDR3 sequence: CASSVEGGYGYTF. The CDR3 region has the DNA TGTGCCAGCAGCGTAGAGGGGGGCTATGGCTACACCTTC.

This sequence joins TRBV28 and TRBJ1-4, with unresolved D. Looked up from germline, CDR1 is MDHEN and CDR2 is SYDVKM. V was trimmed by 2 bases and J by 2 bases, leaving 12 bases between them. The CDR3 contains 16 residues. CDR3 in DNA: TGTGCCAGCAGTTTAGGGTGGGGTGACACTAATGAAAAACTGTTTTTT. It encodes CASSLGWGDTNEKLFF.

This clone was seen once. The chain links TRBV30 to TRBJ2-7, with D perhaps matching TRBD2 (6 bases). V was shortened by 3 bases and J by 6 bases, with 18 bases between the two germline ends. The CDR3 is 14 residues long. CDR1 is GTSNPN, CDR2 SVGIG, per germline (reference sequence). CDR3 loop: CAWSAGGTSGEQYF. Here the CDR3 DNA reads TGTGCCTGGAGCGCCGGTGGGACTTCAGGCGAGCAGTACTTC.

This chain links TRBV13 with TRBJ1-2, with a weak D call TRBD1 (5 bases). V was cut by 10 bases and J by 5 bases, with 20 bases left in between. CDR3 length: 14 residues. Germline CDR1 is PRHDT and CDR2 is FYEKMQ (reference sequence). CDR3 sequence (DNA): TGTGCCACCCTCCGGGGCATGGTCGGGTATGGCTACACCTTC. The encoded protein is CATLRGMVGYGYTF. Full variable domain (rest looked up from reference TRBV13 and TRBJ1-2): AAGVIQSPRHLIKEKRETATLKCYPIPRHDTVYWYQQGPGQDPQFLISFYEKMQSDKGSIPDRFSAQQFSDYHSELNMSSLELGDSALYFCATLRGMVGYGYTFGSGTRLTVV.